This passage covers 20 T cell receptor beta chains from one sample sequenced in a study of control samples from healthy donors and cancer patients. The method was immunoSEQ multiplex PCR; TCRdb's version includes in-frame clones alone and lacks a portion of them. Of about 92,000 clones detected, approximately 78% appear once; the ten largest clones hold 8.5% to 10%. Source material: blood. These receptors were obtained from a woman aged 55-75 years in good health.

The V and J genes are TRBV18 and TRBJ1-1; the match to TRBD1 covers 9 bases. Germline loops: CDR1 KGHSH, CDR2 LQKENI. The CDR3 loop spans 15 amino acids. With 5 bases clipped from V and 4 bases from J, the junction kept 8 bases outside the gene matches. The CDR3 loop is CASSAGQGWGTEAFF. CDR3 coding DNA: TGTGCCAGCTCAGCCGGACAGGGGTGGGGCACTGAAGCTTTCTTT.

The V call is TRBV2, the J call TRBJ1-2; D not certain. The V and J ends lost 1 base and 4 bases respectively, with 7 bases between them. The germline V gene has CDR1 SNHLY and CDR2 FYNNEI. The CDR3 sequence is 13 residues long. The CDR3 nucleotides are TGTGCCAGCAGTGAAGGGGCTGGCTATGGCTACACCTTC. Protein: CASSEGAGYGYTF.

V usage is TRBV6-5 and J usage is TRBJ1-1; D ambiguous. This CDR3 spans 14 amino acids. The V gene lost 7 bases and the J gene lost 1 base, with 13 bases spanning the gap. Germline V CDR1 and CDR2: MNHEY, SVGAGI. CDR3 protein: CASKEAVGNTEAFF. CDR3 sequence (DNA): TGTGCCAGCAAAGAGGCGGTGGGGAACACTGAAGCTTTCTTT.

CDR3 region: CASSFRLKNTGELFF. In DNA form, the CDR3 reads TGTGCCAGCAGTTTTCGGCTTAAGAACACCGGGGAGCTGTTTTTT. The chain carries TRBV27 and TRBJ2-2; the D is unclear. The ends were cut back, 3 bases at V and 1 base at J, with 9 bases in the middle. Germline loops: CDR1 MNHEY, CDR2 SMNVEV (reference sequence). CDR3 length equals 15 residues.

CDR3 DNA: TGTGCCAACAAAGAATTGTCCTATAATTCACCCCTCCACTTT. Amino acid sequence: CANKELSYNSPLHF. The chain has TRBV11-3 and TRBJ1-6; D gene ambiguous. Trimming cost V 10 bases and J 1 base, with 11 bases left between them. Germline V gives CDR1 SGHNT, CDR2 YENEEA. The CDR3 spans 14 residues.

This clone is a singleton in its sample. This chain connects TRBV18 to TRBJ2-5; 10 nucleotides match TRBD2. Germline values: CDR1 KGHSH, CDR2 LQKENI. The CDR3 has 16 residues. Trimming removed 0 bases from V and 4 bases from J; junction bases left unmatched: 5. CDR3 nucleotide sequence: TGTGCCAGCTCACCACCGGCTAGCGGGGGTTCAGAGACCCAGTACTTC. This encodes CASSPPASGGSETQYF.

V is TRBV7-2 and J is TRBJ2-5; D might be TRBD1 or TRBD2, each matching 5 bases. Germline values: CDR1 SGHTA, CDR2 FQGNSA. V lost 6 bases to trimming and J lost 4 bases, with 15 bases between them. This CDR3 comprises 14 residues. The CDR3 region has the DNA TGTGCCAGCAGTTCGTACGGGGCCCGAGAGACCCAGTACTTC. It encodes CASSSYGARETQYF.

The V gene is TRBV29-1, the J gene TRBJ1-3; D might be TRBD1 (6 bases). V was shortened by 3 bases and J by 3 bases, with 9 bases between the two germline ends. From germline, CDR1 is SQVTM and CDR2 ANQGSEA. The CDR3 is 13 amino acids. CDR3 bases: TGCAGCGTTGAGGGAGGGGGTGGAAACACCATATATTTT. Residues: CSVEGGGGNTIYF.

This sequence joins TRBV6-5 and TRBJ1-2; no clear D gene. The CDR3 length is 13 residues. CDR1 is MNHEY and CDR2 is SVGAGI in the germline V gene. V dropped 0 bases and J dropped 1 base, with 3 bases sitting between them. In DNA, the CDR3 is TGTGCCAGCAGTTACTCTCGTAACTATGGCTACACCTTC. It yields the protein CASSYSRNYGYTF.

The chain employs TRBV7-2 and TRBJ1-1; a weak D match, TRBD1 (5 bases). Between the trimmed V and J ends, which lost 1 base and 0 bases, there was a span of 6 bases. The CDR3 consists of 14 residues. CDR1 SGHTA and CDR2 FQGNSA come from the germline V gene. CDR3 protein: CASSLGGLNTEAFF. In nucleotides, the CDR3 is TGTGCCAGCAGCTTAGGGGGGTTGAACACTGAAGCTTTCTTT. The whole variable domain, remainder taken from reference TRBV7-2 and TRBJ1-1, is GAGVSQSPSNKVTEKGKDVELRCDPISGHTALYWYRQSLGQGLEFLIYFQGNSAPDKSGLPSDRFSAERTGGSVSTLTIQRTQQEDSAVYLCASSLGGLNTEAFFGQGTRLTVV.

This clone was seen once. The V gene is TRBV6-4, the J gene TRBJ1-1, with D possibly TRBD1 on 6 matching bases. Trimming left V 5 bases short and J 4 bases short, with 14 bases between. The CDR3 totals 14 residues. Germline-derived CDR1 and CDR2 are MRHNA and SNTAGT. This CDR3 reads CASSSTLRGTEAFF. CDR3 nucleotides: TGTGCCAGCAGTTCCACCCTCAGGGGCACTGAAGCTTTCTTT.

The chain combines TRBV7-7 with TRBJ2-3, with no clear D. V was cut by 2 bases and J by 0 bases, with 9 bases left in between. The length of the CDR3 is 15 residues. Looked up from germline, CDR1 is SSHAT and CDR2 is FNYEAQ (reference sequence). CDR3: CASSLSLESTDTQYF. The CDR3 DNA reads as TGTGCCAGCAGCTTATCCCTGGAGAGCACAGATACGCAGTATTTT.

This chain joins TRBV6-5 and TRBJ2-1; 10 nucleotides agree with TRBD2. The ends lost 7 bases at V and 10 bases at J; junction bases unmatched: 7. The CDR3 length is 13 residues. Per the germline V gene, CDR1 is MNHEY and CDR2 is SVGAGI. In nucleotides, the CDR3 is TGTGCCAGCACCCGAGAGCGGGGGGGAGAGCAGTTCTTC. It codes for CASTRERGGEQFF.

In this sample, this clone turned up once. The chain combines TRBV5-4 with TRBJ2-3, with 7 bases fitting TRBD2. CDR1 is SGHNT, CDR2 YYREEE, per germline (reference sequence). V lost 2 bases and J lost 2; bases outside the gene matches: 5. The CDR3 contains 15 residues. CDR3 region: CASSFGGGSTDTQYF. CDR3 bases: TGTGCCAGCAGCTTTGGGGGGGGTTCCACAGATACGCAGTATTTT.

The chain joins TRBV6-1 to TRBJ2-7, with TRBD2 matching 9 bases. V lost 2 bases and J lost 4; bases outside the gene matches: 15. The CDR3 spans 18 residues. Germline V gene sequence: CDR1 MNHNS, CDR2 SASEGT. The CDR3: CASSETPQGLAGWYEQYF. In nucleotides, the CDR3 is TGTGCCAGCAGTGAAACCCCGCAGGGGCTAGCGGGGTGGTACGAGCAGTACTTC.

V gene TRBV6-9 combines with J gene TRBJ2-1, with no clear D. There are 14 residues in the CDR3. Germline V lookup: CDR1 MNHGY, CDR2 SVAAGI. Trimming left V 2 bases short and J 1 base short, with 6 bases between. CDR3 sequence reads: CASSYRKSYNEQFF. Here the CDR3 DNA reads TGTGCCAGCAGTTATAGGAAGTCCTACAATGAGCAGTTCTTC.

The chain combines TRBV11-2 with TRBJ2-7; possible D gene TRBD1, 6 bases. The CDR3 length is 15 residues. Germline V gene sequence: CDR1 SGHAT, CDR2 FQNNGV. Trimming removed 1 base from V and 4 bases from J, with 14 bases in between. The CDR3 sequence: CASSLGQVLPYEQYF. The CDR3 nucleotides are TGTGCCAGCAGCTTAGGACAGGTATTGCCTTACGAGCAGTACTTC.

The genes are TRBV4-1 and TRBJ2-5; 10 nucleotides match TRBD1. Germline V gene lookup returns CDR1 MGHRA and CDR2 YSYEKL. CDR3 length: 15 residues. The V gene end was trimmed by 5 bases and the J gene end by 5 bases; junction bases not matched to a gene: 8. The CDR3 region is CASSLGDRGRETQYF. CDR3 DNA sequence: TGCGCCAGCAGCTTGGGGGACAGGGGAAGGGAGACCCAGTACTTC.

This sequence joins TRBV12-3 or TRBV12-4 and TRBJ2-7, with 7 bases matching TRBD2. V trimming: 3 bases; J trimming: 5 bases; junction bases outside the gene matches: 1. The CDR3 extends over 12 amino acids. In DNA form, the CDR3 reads TGTGCCAGCAGTTTTGCGGGGGACGAGCAGTACTTC. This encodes CASSFAGDEQYF.

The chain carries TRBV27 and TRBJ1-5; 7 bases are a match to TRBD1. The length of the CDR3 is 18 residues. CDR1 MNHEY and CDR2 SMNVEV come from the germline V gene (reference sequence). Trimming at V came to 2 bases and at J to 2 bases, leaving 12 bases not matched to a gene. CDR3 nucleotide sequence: TGTGCCAGCAGTTTAGCGGGAGGGGGCGGGGAGTGCAATCAGCCCCAGCATTTT. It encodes CASSLAGGGGECNQPQHF.